These 17 T cell receptor beta chains were sequenced from one sample in a study of blood T cell repertoires in COVID-19. Method: immunoSEQ multiplex PCR; TCRdb's copy keeps in-frame clones and lacks some. Among 150,000 to 200,000 clones listed, around 87% were seen once. The sample comprised peripheral blood. Every receptor here comes from a man aged 40-55 years with active or convalescent COVID-19.

The V and J genes are TRBV2 and TRBJ2-6, with 9 bases fitting TRBD1. Trimming cost V 8 bases and J 0 bases; bases outside gene matches: 8. This CDR3 spans 17 amino acids. Germline assignment: CDR1 SNHLY and CDR2 FYNNEI. The CDR3 sequence is CASANRGLNSGANVLTF. The CDR3 coding sequence is TGTGCCAGCGCTAACAGGGGGCTTAACTCTGGGGCCAACGTCCTGACTTTC.

The V call is TRBV24-1, the J call TRBJ2-3; D gene unclear. This CDR3 contains 15 residues. CDR1 and CDR2 from the germline V gene are KGHDR and SFDVKD. V shed 4 bases and J shed 2 bases, with 12 bases lying between them. CDR3 coding DNA: TGTGCCACCAGTGACCAAAAGGCGGCCACAGATACGCAGTATTTT. This codes for CATSDQKAATDTQYF.

The rearrangement links TRBV7-8 to TRBJ1-1, with 7 bases fitting TRBD1. The ends lost 5 bases at V and 4 bases at J; junction bases unmatched: 10. Germline V gives CDR1 SGHVS, CDR2 FQNEAQ. The CDR3 is made up of 15 amino acids. DNA for the CDR3: TGTGCCAGCAGCCCAACAGGGGCCATGGGCACTGAAGCTTTCTTT. Protein product: CASSPTGAMGTEAFF.

This chain links TRBV28 with TRBJ1-2; 8 bases fit TRBD1. The germline CDR1 and CDR2 sequences are MDHEN and SYDVKM. V trimming: 4 bases; J trimming: 2 bases; junction bases outside the gene matches: 0. This CDR3 spans 13 amino acids. The CDR3 coding sequence is TGTGCCAGCAGTTGGACAGGGAACTATGGCTACACCTTC. The encoded protein is CASSWTGNYGYTF.

The J gene is TRBJ1-5, the V gene TRBV5-6, with TRBD1 identical over 10 bases. The trim removed 2 bases at V and 2 bases at J, leaving 7 bases unmatched. There are 17 residues in the CDR3. CDR1 is SGHDT and CDR2 is YYEEEE in the germline V gene. The CDR3 bases are TGTGCCAGCAGCTTAGGACAGGGGGTGGGAGGCAATCAGCCCCAGCATTTT. Its protein product is CASSLGQGVGGNQPQHF.

The chain has TRBV15 and TRBJ1-3, with 8 bases matching TRBD1. This CDR3 has 15 amino acids. The germline gives CDR1 LNHNV, CDR2 YYDKDF (reference sequence). V lost 8 bases and J lost 2; bases outside the gene matches: 8. The CDR3, as DNA: TGTGCCACCCTCGACAGGGGTTTAGCTGGAAACACCATATATTTT. Encoded protein: CATLDRGLAGNTIYF.

This chain connects TRBV2 to TRBJ1-2; 8 nucleotides line up with TRBD1. The CDR3 consists of 11 residues. J lost 8 bases, V lost 10 bases, and 6 bases had no gene match. CDR1 is SNHLY and CDR2 is FYNNEI in the germline V gene. Written as DNA, the CDR3 is TGTGCCATAGGACAGGGAGGCGGCTACACCTTC. Its translation: CAIGQGGGYTF.

The chain joins TRBV7-9 to TRBJ2-3; TRBD2 might be the D (6 bases). Germline V gene sequence: CDR1 SEHNR, CDR2 FQNEAQ (reference sequence). Trimming pared 3 bases from V and 5 bases from J, leaving 6 bases between. There are 12 residues in the CDR3. Here the CDR3 DNA reads TGTGCCAGCAGCTTTAGCGGAGATACGCAGTATTTT. This sequence encodes CASSFSGDTQYF.

The V gene is TRBV5-1, the J gene TRBJ1-4, with D tentatively TRBD1 (5 bases). The CDR3 consists of 15 residues. Germline V CDR1 and CDR2: SGHRS, YFSETQ. The ends were cut back, 0 bases at V and 2 bases at J, with 8 bases in the middle. Written as DNA, the CDR3 is TGCGCCAGCAGCTTGGAGGGGTCTACTAATGAAAAACTGTTTTTT. It is translated as CASSLEGSTNEKLFF.

The chain recombines TRBV2 with TRBJ2-3, with D maybe TRBD1 (6 bases). V was shortened by 5 bases and J by 4 bases, with 13 bases between the two germline ends. CDR3 size: 14 residues. CDR1 is SNHLY and CDR2 is FYNNEI in the germline V gene. CDR3 amino acids: CASSSRTEADTQYF. The CDR3 DNA reads as TGTGCCAGCAGTTCGCGGACAGAGGCAGATACGCAGTATTTT.

The chain couples TRBV5-1 to TRBJ1-2; 10 positions match TRBD1. The germline CDR1 and CDR2 sequences are SGHRS and YFSETQ. With V trimmed by 6 bases and J by 8 bases, 16 bases remained unmatched. This CDR3 contains 16 residues. As DNA, the CDR3 is TGCGCCAGCACCCCTTCGATGACAGGGGGCATAGAAGGCTACACCTTC. It codes for CASTPSMTGGIEGYTF.

Comments on this clone: An end of the junction differs from the germline gene, which may be a read error. The rearrangement links TRBV29-1 to TRBJ1-2, with a possible D match to TRBD1 (6 bases). The CDR3 consists of 13 residues. Germline V gene sequence: CDR1 SQVTM, CDR2 ANQGSEA. CDR3 nucleotide sequence: TGCAGCGTAGAAGGGGGAGCTAACTATGGCTACACCTTC. As protein: CSVEGGANYGYTF.

This clone was detected only a few times. J is TRBJ1-2 and V is TRBV4-3, with 10 nucleotides matching TRBD1. The germline V gene encodes CDR1 LGHNA and CDR2 YSLEER. J gave up 9 bases and V 4 bases, and 8 bases lay outside the gene matches. This CDR3 contains 14 residues. The CDR3 sequence: CASSPGTGVGSYTF. The CDR3 bases are TGCGCCAGCAGCCCAGGGACAGGGGTCGGTAGCTACACCTTC.

J is TRBJ1-5 and V is TRBV28; no firm D call. This CDR3 is built from 11 residues. Germline CDR1 is MDHEN and CDR2 is SYDVKM. The V and J ends lost 1 base and 15 bases respectively, with 10 bases between them. The CDR3 reads CASSLSSHWHF. CDR3 in DNA: TGTGCCAGCAGTTTATCCTCCCACTGGCATTTT.

This clone was recorded only once. CDR3 sequence: CASSIDQQYGYTF. CDR3 coding DNA: TGTGCCAGTAGTATAGATCAACAGTATGGCTACACCTTC. V usage is TRBV19 and J usage is TRBJ1-2; no clear D. Trimming pared 0 bases from V and 5 bases from J, leaving 7 bases between. The CDR3 length is 13 residues. The V gene's germline CDR1 is LNHDA and CDR2 SQIVND (reference sequence).

The genes are TRBV5-4 and TRBJ2-6, with 7 bases matching TRBD1. The CDR3 contains 19 residues. Germline CDR1 reads SGHNT; CDR2 reads YYREEE (reference sequence). V shed 1 base, J shed 1 base, and the junction held 11 bases outside the gene matches. The CDR3 loop is CASSLTLQGSWSGANVLTF. CDR3 bases: TGTGCCAGCAGCTTGACGTTACAGGGGTCATGGTCTGGGGCCAACGTCCTGACTTTC.

This chain links TRBV7-2 with TRBJ1-2; 8 nucleotides line up with TRBD1. The CDR3 length is 15 residues. The V gene end was trimmed by 1 base and the J gene end by 4 bases; junction bases not matched to a gene: 5. Germline-derived CDR1 and CDR2 are SGHTA and FQGNSA. The CDR3 loop reads CASSLGTGQAYGYTF. The CDR3 DNA follows: TGTGCCAGCAGCTTAGGAACGGGACAGGCCTATGGCTACACCTTC.